This entry concerns a single T cell receptor beta chain. Amplification of TCR beta used genomic DNA extracted from peripheral blood. Multiplex touch-down PCR with TRB-A/B primers amplified rearranged V-D-J TRB sequences. In TCRdb, the multiplex PCR reads were re-called with MiXCR into one record per CDR3 protein. The sample contains around 2,300 distinct CDR3 sequences, about 25% of which appear only once. The data stem from a study of T cell repertoires in aging, cancer and after chemotherapy. V lost 2 bases and J lost 2, with 13 bases in between. The CDR3 is 14 amino acids. Germline assignment: CDR1 DFQATT and CDR2 SNEGSKA (reference sequence).

The sample taken for sequencing was blood. The source of this sequence is a human donor with a solid tumor. V gene TRBV20-1 combines with J gene TRBJ2-7; D is perhaps TRBD2 (6 bases). The CDR3 DNA follows: TGCAGTGCTAGAAAGGCGGGAAGCCCCTACGAGCAGTACTTC. Translated: CSARKAGSPYEQYF.